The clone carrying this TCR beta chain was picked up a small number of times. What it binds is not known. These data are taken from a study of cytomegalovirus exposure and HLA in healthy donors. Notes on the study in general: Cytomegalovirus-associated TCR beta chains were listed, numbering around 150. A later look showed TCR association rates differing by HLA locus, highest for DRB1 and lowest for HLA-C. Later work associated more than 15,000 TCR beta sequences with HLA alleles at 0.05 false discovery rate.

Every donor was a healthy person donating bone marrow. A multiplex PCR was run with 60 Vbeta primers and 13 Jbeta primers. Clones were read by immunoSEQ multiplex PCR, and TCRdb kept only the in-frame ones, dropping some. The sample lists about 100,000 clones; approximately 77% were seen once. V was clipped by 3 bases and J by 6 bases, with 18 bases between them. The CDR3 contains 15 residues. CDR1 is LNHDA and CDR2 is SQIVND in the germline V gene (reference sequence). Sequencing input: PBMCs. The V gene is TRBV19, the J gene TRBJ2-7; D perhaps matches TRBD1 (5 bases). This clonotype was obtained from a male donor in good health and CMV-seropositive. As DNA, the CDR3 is TGTGCCAGTAGTATTACAGGCCCTCAGGGCGCCGAGCAGTACTTC. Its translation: CASSITGPQGAEQYF.